Described below is a single T cell receptor beta chain sequence and its context. The data stem from a study of blood T cell repertoires in COVID-19. Study as a whole: From T cells, B-cell-depleted T cells, or PBMCs came the material, which was cDNA or gDNA.

The CDR3 length is 12 residues. Trimming removed 2 bases from V and 11 bases from J, with 12 bases in between. The germline CDR1 and CDR2 sequences are MDHEN and SYDVKM. Individuals aged roughly 18 to 95 years were recruited from about two dozen US areas. Authors' processing steps: Estimation of nucleated cell counts relied on the amplification of reference gene primers. The assay was immunoSEQ multiplex PCR, and TCRdb's table has in-frame clones only and misses some. That table furnishes V, J and clone size, whereas the DNA furnished D and trimming. Here the sample spans 140,000 to 150,000 clones, approximately 90% being singletons.

The clonotype was recovered from a woman in her twenties or thirties with acute COVID-19. V is TRBV28 and J is TRBJ1-1, with D tentatively TRBD1 (6 bases). Sequencing was carried out using PBMCs or T cells enriched from blood (not recorded which). CDR3: CASSLPRGVAFF. CDR3 DNA sequence: TGTGCCAGCAGTTTACCCAGGGGAGTCGCTTTCTTT.